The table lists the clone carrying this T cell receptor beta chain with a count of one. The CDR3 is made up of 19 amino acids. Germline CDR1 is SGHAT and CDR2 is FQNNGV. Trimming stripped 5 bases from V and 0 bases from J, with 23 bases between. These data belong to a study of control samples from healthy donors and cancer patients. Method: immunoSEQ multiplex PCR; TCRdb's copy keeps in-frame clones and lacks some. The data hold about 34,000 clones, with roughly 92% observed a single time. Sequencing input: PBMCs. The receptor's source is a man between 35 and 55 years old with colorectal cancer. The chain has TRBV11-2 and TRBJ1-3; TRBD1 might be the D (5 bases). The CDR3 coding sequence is TGTGCCAGCAGCCCACCGGGGACTCCGCCTTTTAGCTCTGGAAACACCATATATTTT. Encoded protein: CASSPPGTPPFSSGNTIYF.